This T cell receptor beta chain was found in a study of T cells in Graves' hyperthyroidism and ophthalmopathy. Amplified TCR beta CDR3 regions derived from RNA transcripts. The TCR CDR3 was amplified in a first-round RT-PCR using the HTBI primer set. TCRdb redid the calling of the multiplex PCR reads with MiXCR, one entry per CDR3 protein. The table records fewer than 40,000 distinct CDR3 sequences, around half of them present only once. The study, taken as a whole, reports: The model forecast ophthalmopathy, anticipating it by a median about 6.5 months before onset.

This clonotype showed up many times. As yet, its antigen is unknown. Trimming at V came to 3 bases and at J to 3 bases, leaving 9 bases not matched to a gene. This CDR3 has 16 residues. CDR1 and CDR2 from the germline V gene are SGHNT and YYREEE (reference sequence). Sequenced sample: blood. The sequence derives from a man aged 40-55 years with Graves' ophthalmopathy. The V and J genes are TRBV5-4 and TRBJ2-7, with 10 bases identical to TRBD1. CDR3 region: CASSSAVGQGNYEQYF. CDR3 DNA sequence: TGTGCCAGCAGCTCCGCTGTGGGACAGGGGAACTACGAGCAGTACTTC.